This T cell receptor beta chain was documented in a study of identical twins. A single record per CDR3 protein comes from TCRdb applying MiXCR to the 5' RACE reads. The repertoire includes about 450,000 distinct CDR3 sequences, around a sixth of them detected once, and roughly 12% sits in the top ten. Germline-derived CDR1 and CDR2 are LGHDT and YNNKEL (reference sequence). This CDR3 region has 13 residues. This clonotype was counted between two and nine times. Its ends do not fully match the called genes, so a read error is possible. The sequenced material came from naive T cells sorted from blood. This sequence was found in a man aged 45-60 years in good health. The rearrangement links TRBV3-1 to TRBJ2-1, with 9 bases that match TRBD1. As DNA, the CDR3 is TGTGCCAGCAGCCAAGAAAGAGGGACAGGGTCTTACTTC. Encoded protein: CASSQERGTGSYF.